Listed below are T cell receptor beta chains from one sample, sequenced in a study of blood T cells in healthy people across ages. One entry per CDR3 protein, called by TCRdb with MiXCR from the 5' RACE reads. The data hold around 1,500,000 distinct CDR3 sequences, with roughly 45% observed a single time. The sample comprised blood. The receptors derive from a woman in her late teens or twenties in good health. CDR3s include the opening cysteine and the closing phenylalanine or tryptophan. The order of the fields is V gene, D gene, clone size, J gene, CDR3 DNA, CDR3 protein. The D gene is left open where the match is weak. Rows give clone size only sometimes, using once, few, many, or a class for an expanded clone.

v_gene: TRBV7-9; d_gene: TRBD2; abundance: once; j_gene: TRBJ2-1; CDR3nt: TGTGCCAGCAGCGCTAGCGGGTCTGGTGAGCAGTTCTTC; CDR3aa: CASSASGSGEQFF
v_gene: TRBV20-1; d_gene: TRBD2; abundance: NA; j_gene: TRBJ2-7; CDR3nt: TGCAGTGCTACAAGCGGGGGGGCCTACAATGAGCAGTACTTC; CDR3aa: CSATSGGAYNEQYF
v_gene: TRBV4-1; d_gene: TRBD2; abundance: NA; j_gene: TRBJ2-7; CDR3nt: TGCGCCAGCAGCCAAGCTAGCGGGAGTTACAATGAGCAGTACTTC; CDR3aa: CASSQASGSYNEQYF
v_gene: TRBV20-1; d_gene: NA; abundance: NA; j_gene: TRBJ2-5; CDR3nt: TGCAGTGCACATCAAGAGACCCAGTACTTC; CDR3aa: CSAHQETQYF
v_gene: TRBV7-9; d_gene: NA; abundance: few; j_gene: TRBJ2-5; CDR3nt: TGTGCCAGCCAACAATTAGACTACCAAGAGACCCAGTACTTC; CDR3aa: CASQQLDYQETQYF
v_gene: TRBV6-1; d_gene: NA; abundance: few; j_gene: TRBJ2-7; CDR3nt: TGTGCCAGTGCCCGGGCAGATAGCGGCTACGAGCAGTACTTC; CDR3aa: CASARADSGYEQYF
v_gene: TRBV27; d_gene: TRBD2; abundance: few; j_gene: TRBJ2-5; CDR3nt: TGTGCCAGCAGTTTAGTCGCTAGCGGGGGACAAGAGACCCAGTACTTC; CDR3aa: CASSLVASGGQETQYF
v_gene: TRBV11-1; d_gene: NA; abundance: few; j_gene: TRBJ2-7; CDR3nt: TGTGCCAGCAGCTTAGCGGACGGGGGGCATTACGAGCAGTACTTC; CDR3aa: CASSLADGGHYEQYF
v_gene: TRBV9; d_gene: NA; abundance: NA; j_gene: TRBJ2-7; CDR3nt: TGTGCCAGCAGCGTAGCCGGGGCTAACTACGAGCAGTACTTC; CDR3aa: CASSVAGANYEQYF
v_gene: TRBV27; d_gene: TRBD1; abundance: few; j_gene: TRBJ1-6; CDR3nt: TGTGCCAGCAGTACCCGGACAGGGGATAATTCACCCCTCCACTTT; CDR3aa: CASSTRTGDNSPLHF
v_gene: TRBV12-3/TRBV12-4; d_gene: NA; abundance: few; j_gene: TRBJ2-2; CDR3nt: TGTGCCAGCACCTGGAACACCGGGGAGCTGTTTTTT; CDR3aa: CASTWNTGELFF
v_gene: TRBV5-6; d_gene: TRBD2; abundance: few; j_gene: TRBJ2-1; CDR3nt: TGTGCCAGCAGCTTGGTGGGCCTAGCGGGGCAGCGTGAGCAGTTCTTC; CDR3aa: CASSLVGLAGQREQFF
v_gene: TRBV6-2/TRBV6-3; d_gene: TRBD1; abundance: NA; j_gene: TRBJ2-5; CDR3nt: TGTGCCAGCAGAAAAGCAGGGGGCCTGGAGACCCAGTACTTC; CDR3aa: CASRKAGGLETQYF
v_gene: TRBV5-1; d_gene: TRBD2; abundance: many; j_gene: TRBJ2-3; CDR3nt: TGCGCCAGCAGCATTAGCGGGGGCCCTCGGGATACGCAGTATTTT; CDR3aa: CASSISGGPRDTQYF
v_gene: TRBV29-1; d_gene: TRBD1; abundance: NA; j_gene: TRBJ2-7; CDR3nt: TGCAGCGTTGGGGACAGACACTACGAGCAGTACTTC; CDR3aa: CSVGDRHYEQYF
v_gene: TRBV4-1; d_gene: TRBD2; abundance: NA; j_gene: TRBJ2-5; CDR3nt: TGCGCCAGCAGCCAAGAGTGGGCGGGGGACTCCTACGGGCAGTACTTC; CDR3aa: CASSQEWAGDSYGQYF
v_gene: TRBV12-3/TRBV12-4; d_gene: TRBD1; abundance: NA; j_gene: TRBJ1-1; CDR3nt: TGTGCCAGTGGACAGGGGGTCCTGGACACTGAAGCTTTCTTT; CDR3aa: CASGQGVLDTEAFF